This TCR beta chain came from a study of T cell changes during pregnancy in multiple sclerosis. CDR3 length equals 14 residues. CDR1 and CDR2 (germline): SGHAT, FQNNGV. The J segment lost 9 bases and the V segment lost 1 base, leaving 5 bases of the junction unmatched. The table came from immunoSEQ multiplex PCR; TCRdb's copy has only in-frame clones and leaves some out. This table has around 78,000 clones, 90% to 95% appearing once. The rearrangement links TRBV11-2 to TRBJ2-1, with 8 bases fitting TRBD2. The source was peripheral blood, collected in the second trimester of pregnancy. The receptor comes from a female donor with multiple sclerosis, enrolled in a pregnancy study. The DNA of the CDR3 is TGTGCCAGCAGCTTAGCGGGGGGGGCTGCTGAGCAGTTCTTC. Translated, it gives CASSLAGGAAEQFF.